This is a list of T cell receptor beta chains from one sample in a study of CD8 T cells in Susac syndrome. Via MiXCR, TCRdb re-called the immunoSEQ multiplex PCR reads, giving one row per CDR3 protein. Altogether 130,000 or so distinct CDR3 sequences are present, less than 95% being singletons, with the ten largest covering 0.095% to 0.1%. Source material: CD4+ T cells from PBMCs. All receptors come from a human donor in good health. Both conserved end residues are part of each CDR3. The D gene is left open where the match is weak.

CDR3 length	D gene	V gene	J gene	CDR3 protein	CDR3 DNA
16	TRBD2	TRBV5-4	TRBJ2-2	CASTSPGGSDTGELFF	TGTGCCAGCACGAGCCCGGGGGGATCTGACACCGGGGAGCTGTTTTTT
17	-	TRBV19	TRBJ1-1	CASSSRQALRVNTEAFF	TGTGCCAGTAGTTCCCGACAGGCCTTAAGGGTGAACACTGAAGCTTTCTTT
16	-	TRBV4-3	TRBJ2-3	CASSQGPQGATDTQYF	TGCGCCAGCAGCCAAGGGCCCCAGGGTGCGACAGATACGCAGTATTTT
14	TRBD2	TRBV7-9	TRBJ2-7	CASSQSGLALEQYF	TGTGCCAGCAGCCAATCGGGACTAGCGCTCGAGCAGTACTTC
18	TRBD2	TRBV18	TRBJ2-1	CASSLDPGTSLGYNEQFF	TGTGCCAGCTCACTAGACCCCGGGACTAGCCTAGGGTACAATGAGCAGTTCTTC
15	TRBD2	TRBV6-6	TRBJ2-1	CASRESAGGPNEQFF	TGTGCCAGCAGGGAATCAGCGGGAGGCCCCAATGAGCAGTTCTTC
15	TRBD2	TRBV28	TRBJ2-7	CASSRGLAGVHEQYF	TGTGCCAGCAGTCGCGGACTAGCGGGAGTTCACGAGCAGTACTTC
16	TRBD1	TRBV9	TRBJ1-1	CASSGGTGDRNTEAFF	TGTGCCAGCAGCGGGGGGACAGGGGATAGGAACACTGAAGCTTTCTTT
12	-	TRBV30	TRBJ2-7	CAWRGRDYEQYF	TGTGCCTGGAGGGGAAGGGATTACGAGCAGTACTTC
16	TRBD2	TRBV20-1	TRBJ2-1	CSAVVRSGRAYNEQFF	TGCAGTGCTGTGGTAAGAAGCGGGAGGGCCTACAATGAGCAGTTCTTC
16	-	TRBV6-2/TRBV6-3	TRBJ2-3	CASSYSVREITDTQYF	TGTGCCAGCAGTTACTCGGTTCGGGAGATCACAGATACGCAGTATTTT